This T cell receptor (beta chain) was sequenced for a study of T cell responses to AZD1222 COVID-19 vaccine. Per the germline V gene, CDR1 is LNHDA and CDR2 is SQIVND (reference sequence). This CDR3 spans 14 amino acids. Trimming took 5 bases from V and 9 from J, leaving 14 bases between them. Overall study findings and caveats: Only a handful of AZD1222 recipients, several in all, had baseline seropositivity. Spike-spanning, vaccine-associated CD4 TCRs were dominant at 160-218 and 743-854. Donors skewed white British and female; clonal diversity was possibly underestimated.

Generated by immunoSEQ multiplex PCR, the TCRdb table keeps only in-frame clones and is missing some. The sample carries some 95,000 clones, 70% to 90% recorded once. Regarding this clone: The antigen is unknown.

This TCR was recovered from an adult in good health. The sequenced sample was peripheral blood, obtained on day 0 of AZD1222 vaccination. The chain is built from TRBV19 and TRBJ1-6; D possibly corresponds to TRBD1 (5 bases). CDR3 sequence reads: CASSATEFFSPLHF. The CDR3 DNA sequence: TGTGCCAGTAGTGCGACAGAGTTTTTTTCACCCCTCCACTTT.